The 24 T cell receptor beta chains below come from one sample, sequenced in a study of memory CD4+ T cells and cytomegalovirus serostatus. Measured with immunoSEQ multiplex PCR; TCRdb has only the in-frame clones, and not every one. The repertoire holds some 87,000 clones, with over 70% as singletons. The sort gate was single viable CD3+CD4+CD8-CD45RO+ cells for memory CD4+ T cells. The sequenced sample was memory CD4+ T cells from blood. Receptors were obtained from an adult in good health and CMV-seropositive.

The J gene is TRBJ2-7, the V gene TRBV7-2; D is perhaps TRBD2 (5 bases). Trimming shortened V by 0 bases and J by 2 bases, and 14 bases separated the two germline ends. The CDR3 loop spans 16 amino acids. The germline V gene has CDR1 SGHTA and CDR2 FQGNSA. CDR3 loop: CASSLASSGGTYEQYF. CDR3 nucleotides: TGTGCCAGCAGCTTAGCGTCCAGCGGAGGAACCTACGAGCAGTACTTC.

The rearrangement links TRBV7-9 to TRBJ1-1, with D hard to call. V lost 3 bases, J lost 2 bases, and 10 bases lay in between. Looked up from germline, CDR1 is SEHNR and CDR2 is FQNEAQ (reference sequence). CDR3 size: 14 residues. The CDR3: CASSFWTANTEAFF. The CDR3 DNA follows: TGTGCCAGCAGCTTCTGGACGGCTAACACTGAAGCTTTCTTT.

The chain couples TRBV28 to TRBJ2-7, with D perhaps matching TRBD2 (5 bases). This CDR3 is 13 amino acids long. V lost 7 bases and J 6 bases, leaving 16 bases between the germline ends. CDR1 and CDR2 (germline): MDHEN, SYDVKM. The CDR3 nucleotides are TGTGCCAGCACCCAACGGGATGTATCCGAGCAGTACTTC. The encoded protein is CASTQRDVSEQYF.

The chain uses TRBV28 and TRBJ2-5; 7 nucleotides line up with TRBD2. V gave up 6 bases and J gave up 6 bases; unmatched junction bases: 7. CDR3 length equals 13 residues. CDR1 is MDHEN and CDR2 is SYDVKM in the germline V gene. The CDR3 bases are TGTGCCAGCAGCCGGGACGGGGGGAAGACCCAGTACTTC. Protein: CASSRDGGKTQYF.

V and J are TRBV2 and TRBJ2-1; 9 nucleotides match TRBD1. Germline-derived CDR1 and CDR2 are SNHLY and FYNNEI. Trimming at V came to 8 bases and at J to 8 bases, leaving 4 bases not matched to a gene. CDR3 length equals 12 residues. The CDR3: CASGQGMDEQFF. For the CDR3, the DNA is TGTGCCAGCGGACAGGGGATGGATGAGCAGTTCTTC. The entire variable domain, with the rest obtained from reference TRBV2 and TRBJ2-1, is as follows: EPEVTQTPSHQVTQMGQEVILRCVPISNHLYFYWYRQILGQKVEFLVSFYNNEISEKSEIFDDQFSVERPDGSNFTLKIRSTKLEDSAMYFCASGQGMDEQFFGPGTRLTVL.

On this clone itself: One end of the junction does not line up with germline, which may come from a read error. The chain's CDR3 is CASGEIQDYQPQHF. Here the CDR3 DNA reads TGTGCCAGCGGTGAGATACAGGACTATCAGCCCCAGCATTTT. The chain couples TRBV6-1 to TRBJ1-5; a weak D match, TRBD1 (5 bases). This CDR3 has 14 amino acids. Germline lookup yields CDR1 MNHNS and CDR2 SASEGT.

The chain recombines TRBV6-1 with TRBJ2-2; D gene uncertain. There are 15 residues in the CDR3. V was shortened by 5 bases and J by 1 base, with 11 bases between the two germline ends. Germline V gene lookup returns CDR1 MNHNS and CDR2 SASEGT. The CDR3: CASSIDAWNTGELFF. In nucleotides, the CDR3 is TGTGCCAGCAGTATTGACGCCTGGAACACCGGGGAGCTGTTTTTT.

This clone was counted between two and nine times. V and J are TRBV9 and TRBJ2-5; 8 positions agree with TRBD1. The CDR3 has 14 residues. V lost 3 bases to trimming and J lost 5 bases; unmatched junction nucleotides: 6. From germline, CDR1 is SGDLS and CDR2 YYNGEE. The CDR3 bases are TGTGCCAGCAGCGCAGGACAGGGTAGGGAGACCCAGTACTTC. Its protein is CASSAGQGRETQYF.

The CDR3 protein is CASSSPGRANEKLFF. In DNA, the CDR3 is TGTGCCAGCAGTTCCCCAGGGCGGGCTAATGAAAAACTGTTTTTT. This sequence joins TRBV28 and TRBJ1-4, with D possibly being TRBD1 (5 bases). V lost 4 bases and J lost 3, with 12 bases in between. Germline V gene data show CDR1 as MDHEN and CDR2 as SYDVKM. The CDR3 contains 15 residues.

The rearrangement links TRBV2 to TRBJ2-7, with 12 bases lining up with TRBD2. From germline, CDR1 is SNHLY and CDR2 FYNNEI. The CDR3 is 16 residues long. V lost 5 bases, J lost 2 bases, and 7 bases stayed unmatched. In nucleotides, the CDR3 is TGTGCCAGCAGTAGGACTAGCGGGACATTTGCCTACGAGCAGTACTTC. This codes for CASSRTSGTFAYEQYF.

The genes are TRBV5-6 and TRBJ1-4; no clear D. CDR3 length equals 16 residues. The V gene lost 1 base and the J gene lost 5 bases, with 15 bases spanning the gap. The germline V gene encodes CDR1 SGHDT and CDR2 YYEEEE. CDR3 in amino acids: CASSLYARRRNEKLFF. CDR3 bases: TGTGCCAGCAGCTTGTACGCCAGGAGGAGGAATGAAAAACTGTTTTTT.

This rearrangement joins TRBV5-1 to TRBJ1-2; 9 bases are shared with TRBD1. This CDR3 comprises 14 residues. The trim removed 4 bases at V and 4 bases at J, leaving 5 bases unmatched. From germline, CDR1 is SGHRS and CDR2 YFSETQ. The CDR3 DNA reads as TGCGCCAGCAGCCAGGGACAGGGAACCTATGGCTACACCTTC. Protein product: CASSQGQGTYGYTF.

The V call is TRBV11-1, the J call TRBJ2-1, with D possibly matching TRBD2 (5 bases). Per germline, CDR1 SGHAT and CDR2 FQDESV (reference sequence). This CDR3 contains 13 residues. V shed 0 bases and J shed 6 bases, with 6 bases lying between them. The CDR3 region has the DNA TGTGCCAGCAGCTTAGCAGGGAGCAATGAGCAGTTCTTC. It is translated as CASSLAGSNEQFF.

This clone appeared a few times. J is TRBJ1-1 and V is TRBV2; no clear D. From germline, CDR1 is SNHLY and CDR2 FYNNEI. V was pared by 8 bases and J by 1 base, with 8 bases between. The CDR3 runs 12 residues. CDR3 DNA sequence: TGTGCCAGCGGACGGGAGAACACTGAAGCTTTCTTT. This gives the protein CASGRENTEAFF.

The genes are TRBV5-4 and TRBJ1-2; unclear D gene. Germline values: CDR1 SGHNT, CDR2 YYREEE (reference sequence). The ends were cut back, 4 bases at V and 4 bases at J, with 17 bases in the middle. The CDR3 contains 15 residues. This chain's CDR3 is CASSVVLGIPYGYTF. In DNA form, the CDR3 reads TGTGCCAGCAGCGTTGTCCTGGGGATCCCCTATGGCTACACCTTC.

The V gene is TRBV28, the J gene TRBJ1-3, with D uncertain. The CDR3 runs to 14 residues. Trimming shortened V by 5 bases and J by 7 bases, and 15 bases separated the two germline ends. In germline, CDR1 is MDHEN, CDR2 SYDVKM. CDR3 amino acids: CASSAGRIANTIYF. The CDR3 DNA reads as TGTGCCAGCAGTGCCGGCAGGATAGCGAACACCATATATTTT.

V usage is TRBV7-8 and J usage is TRBJ2-5; possibly TRBD1 for D (6 bases). In germline, CDR1 is SGHVS, CDR2 FQNEAQ. This CDR3 comprises 16 residues. Trimming removed 4 bases at V and 5 bases at J, with 20 bases between. In nucleotides, the CDR3 is TGTGCCAGCAGCTACCAAACGGGACATCTGGGGGAGACCCAGTACTTC. Encoded protein: CASSYQTGHLGETQYF.

The chain carries TRBV5-4 and TRBJ2-7; D tentatively fits TRBD1 or TRBD2 (5 bases each). This CDR3 has 14 residues. With 2 bases removed from V and 1 base from J, the gap between germline ends came to 10 bases. Looked up from germline, CDR1 is SGHNT and CDR2 is YYREEE (reference sequence). The CDR3 DNA sequence: TGTGCCAGCAGCTTTAATGGGGGATCCTACGAGCAGTACTTC. It encodes CASSFNGGSYEQYF. Full variable domain (remainder filled in from reference TRBV5-4 and TRBJ2-7): ETGVTQSPTHLIKTRGQQVTLRCSSQSGHNTVSWYQQALGQGPQFIFQYYREEENGRGNFPPRFSGLQFPNYSSELNVNALELDDSALYLCASSFNGGSYEQYFGPGTRLTVT.

V and J are TRBV5-4 and TRBJ2-1; 11 nucleotides agree with TRBD2. Looked up from germline, CDR1 is SGHNT and CDR2 is YYREEE (reference sequence). V shed 5 bases, J shed 5 bases, and the junction held 6 bases outside the gene matches. This CDR3 comprises 15 residues. CDR3 nucleotides: TGTGCCAGCAGTACCGGGACTAGCGGCCACAATGAGCAGTTCTTC. It encodes CASSTGTSGHNEQFF.

This clone was seen a handful of times. The chain carries TRBV28 and TRBJ1-2; no definite D call. Germline values: CDR1 MDHEN, CDR2 SYDVKM. This CDR3 region has 14 residues. V was clipped by 8 bases and J by 4 bases, with 17 bases between them. The CDR3 DNA reads as TGTGCCAGCGCCGAACCGGGAAGCAGCTATGGCTACACCTTC. It specifies CASAEPGSSYGYTF.

The J gene is TRBJ1-1, the V gene TRBV6-5; tentatively, D is TRBD1 (6 bases). CDR3 length: 15 residues. Germline-derived CDR1 and CDR2 are MNHEY and SVGAGI. The V and J ends lost 10 bases and 0 bases respectively, with 18 bases between them. The CDR3 sequence: CAISGGGSMNTEAFF. The CDR3 DNA follows: TGTGCCATCAGCGGGGGGGGCAGCATGAACACTGAAGCTTTCTTT.

The CDR3 is CASSSDPGLAGGLGSDTQYF. CDR3 nucleotides: TGTGCCAGCAGCTCCGACCCCGGACTAGCGGGAGGGCTAGGATCCGATACGCAGTATTTT. This sequence joins TRBV7-6 and TRBJ2-3; TRBD2 aligns across 15 bases. Germline CDR1 SGHVS, CDR2 FNYEAQ. CDR3 length: 20 amino acids. The V and J ends lost 4 bases and 6 bases, in that order; junction bases with no gene match: 17.

J is TRBJ2-7 and V is TRBV5-6; possible D gene TRBD2, 6 bases. Trimming took off 0 bases at V and 3 bases at J, with 7 bases between the two ends. Germline CDR1 and CDR2: SGHDT and YYEEEE. The CDR3 contains 13 residues. The CDR3 DNA reads TGTGCCAGCAGCTTGGCCGGGAGCTACGAGCAGTACTTC. Its translation: CASSLAGSYEQYF.

The V gene is TRBV28, the J gene TRBJ1-1; D gene ambiguous. Germline CDR1 reads MDHEN; CDR2 reads SYDVKM. The CDR3 runs 13 residues. Trimming left V 5 bases short and J 0 bases short, with 7 bases between. As DNA, the CDR3 is TGTGCCAGCAGTACATCTATGAACACTGAAGCTTTCTTT. It specifies CASSTSMNTEAFF. The full variable domain, rest sourced from reference TRBV28 and TRBJ1-1, is DVKVTQSSRYLVKRTGEKVFLECVQDMDHENMFWYRQDPGLGLRLIYFSYDVKMKEKGDIPEGYSVSREKKERFSLILESASTNQTSMYLCASSTSMNTEAFFGQGTRLTVV.